The 4 T cell receptor beta chains given below trace back to one sample, sequenced in a study of blood T cell repertoires in COVID-19. Profiled with immunoSEQ multiplex PCR; TCRdb holds only in-frame clones, not every one. The profile shows around 370,000 clones, 90% of them singletons. The sample comprised peripheral blood. These receptors came from a young man with active or convalescent COVID-19.

The rearrangement links TRBV14 to TRBJ1-4; no clear D gene. The CDR3 covers 16 residues. The V gene's germline CDR1 is SGHDN and CDR2 FVKESK. V was cut by 5 bases and J by 3 bases, with 16 bases left in between. The CDR3, as DNA: TGTGCCAGCAGCACCTTCGACGGGAGCTCTAATGAAAAACTGTTTTTT. As protein: CASSTFDGSSNEKLFF.

The chain carries TRBV18 and TRBJ2-1; tentative D call: TRBD2 (6 bases). CDR1 KGHSH and CDR2 LQKENI come from the germline V gene. The V gene lost 2 bases and the J gene lost 0 bases, with 11 bases spanning the gap. This CDR3 has 16 residues. This CDR3 is CASSPRRGSSYNEQFF. The CDR3, as DNA: TGTGCCAGCTCACCAAGGCGGGGAAGCTCCTACAATGAGCAGTTCTTC. The full variable domain, with the rest looked up from reference TRBV18 and TRBJ2-1, is NAGVMQNPRHLVRRRGQEARLRCSPMKGHSHVYWYRQLPEEGLKFMVYLQKENIIDESGMPKERFSAEFPKEGPSILRIQQVVRGDSAAYFCASSPRRGSSYNEQFFGPGTRLTVL.

This chain links TRBV29-1 with TRBJ2-3; D perhaps matches TRBD2 (7 bases). This CDR3 has 16 residues. The germline gives CDR1 SQVTM, CDR2 ANQGSEA. V was pared by 6 bases and J by 1 base, with 20 bases between. CDR3 nucleotide sequence: TGCAGCGTAGTCCCCCCCACGGGGGGCGGCACAGATACGCAGTATTTT. It translates to CSVVPPTGGGTDTQYF.

In its sample, this clone was seen once. Other DNA sequences from this sample encode an identical CDR3 as well. The CDR3 sequence is CASSVSGGSTDTQYF. CDR3 coding DNA: TGTGCCAGCAGCGTAAGCGGCGGGAGCACAGATACGCAGTATTTT. The chain employs TRBV9 and TRBJ2-3; a possible D gene is TRBD2 (5 bases). V lost 1 base, J lost 0 bases, and 9 bases lay in between. The CDR3 is 15 amino acids. Germline CDR1 reads SGDLS; CDR2 reads YYNGEE.